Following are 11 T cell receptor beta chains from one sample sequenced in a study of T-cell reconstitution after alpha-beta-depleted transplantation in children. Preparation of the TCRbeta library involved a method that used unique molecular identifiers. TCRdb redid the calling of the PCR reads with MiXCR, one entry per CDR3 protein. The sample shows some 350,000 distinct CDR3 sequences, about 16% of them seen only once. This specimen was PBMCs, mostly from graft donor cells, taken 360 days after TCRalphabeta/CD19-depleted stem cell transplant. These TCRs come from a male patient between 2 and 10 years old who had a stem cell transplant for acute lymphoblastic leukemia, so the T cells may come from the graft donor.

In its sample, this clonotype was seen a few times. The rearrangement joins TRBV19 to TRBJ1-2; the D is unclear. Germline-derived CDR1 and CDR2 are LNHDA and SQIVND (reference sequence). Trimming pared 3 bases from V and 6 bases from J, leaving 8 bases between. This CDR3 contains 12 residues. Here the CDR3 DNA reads TGTGCCAGTAGTATCGGAGGAGATGGCTACACCTTC. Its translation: CASSIGGDGYTF. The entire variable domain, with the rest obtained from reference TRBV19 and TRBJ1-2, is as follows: DGGITQSPKYLFRKEGQNVTLSCEQNLNHDAMYWYRQDPGQGLRLIYYSQIVNDFQKGDIAEGYSVSREKKESFPLTVTSAQKNPTAFYLCASSIGGDGYTFGSGTRLTVV.

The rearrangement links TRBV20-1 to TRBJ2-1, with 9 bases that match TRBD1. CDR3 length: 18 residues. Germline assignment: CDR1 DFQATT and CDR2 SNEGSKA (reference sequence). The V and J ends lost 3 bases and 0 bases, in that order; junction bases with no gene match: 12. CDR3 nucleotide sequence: TGCAGTGCTAGCGGTGGACAGGGGCCTTTGAGCTCCTACAATGAGCAGTTCTTC. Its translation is CSASGGQGPLSSYNEQFF.

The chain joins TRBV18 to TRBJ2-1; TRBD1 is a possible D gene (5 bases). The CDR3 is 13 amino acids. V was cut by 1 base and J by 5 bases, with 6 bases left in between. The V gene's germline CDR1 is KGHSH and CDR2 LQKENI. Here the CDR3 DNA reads TGTGCCAGCTCACCACTACAGGACAATGAGCAGTTCTTC. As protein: CASSPLQDNEQFF.

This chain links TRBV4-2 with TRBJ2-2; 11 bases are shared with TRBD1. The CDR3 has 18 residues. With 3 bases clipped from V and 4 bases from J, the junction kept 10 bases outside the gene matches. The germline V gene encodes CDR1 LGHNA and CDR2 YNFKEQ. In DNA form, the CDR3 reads TGTGCCAGCAGCCATACCGCGGACAGGGGGCGCATCACCGGGGAGCTGTTTTTT. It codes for CASSHTADRGRITGELFF.

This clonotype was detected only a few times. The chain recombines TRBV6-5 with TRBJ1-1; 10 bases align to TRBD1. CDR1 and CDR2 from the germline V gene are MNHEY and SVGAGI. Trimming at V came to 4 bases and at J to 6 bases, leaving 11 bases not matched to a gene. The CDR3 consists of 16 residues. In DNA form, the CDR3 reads TGTGCCAGCAGTTTCCGGGACAGGGGAGCTTACGCTGAAGCTTTCTTT. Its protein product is CASSFRDRGAYAEAFF.

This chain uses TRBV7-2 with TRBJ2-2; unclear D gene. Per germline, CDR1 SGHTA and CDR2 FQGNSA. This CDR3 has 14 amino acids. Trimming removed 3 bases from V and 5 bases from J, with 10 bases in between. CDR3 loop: CASSFWTETGELFF. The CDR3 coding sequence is TGTGCCAGCAGCTTTTGGACGGAGACCGGGGAGCTGTTTTTT.

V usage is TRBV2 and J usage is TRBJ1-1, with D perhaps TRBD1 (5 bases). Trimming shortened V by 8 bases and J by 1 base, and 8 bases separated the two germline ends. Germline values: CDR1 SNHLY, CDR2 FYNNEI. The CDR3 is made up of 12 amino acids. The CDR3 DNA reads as TGTGCCAGCGAGGGGTGGAACACTGAAGCTTTCTTT. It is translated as CASEGWNTEAFF.

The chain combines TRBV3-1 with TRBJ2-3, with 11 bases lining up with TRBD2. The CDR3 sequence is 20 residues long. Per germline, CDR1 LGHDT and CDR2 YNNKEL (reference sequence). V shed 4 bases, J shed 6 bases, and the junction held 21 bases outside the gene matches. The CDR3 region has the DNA TGTGCCAGCAGCCCGCCGCCCACGGACGCGACTAGCGGGAATGTGGATACGCAGTATTTT. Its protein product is CASSPPPTDATSGNVDTQYF.

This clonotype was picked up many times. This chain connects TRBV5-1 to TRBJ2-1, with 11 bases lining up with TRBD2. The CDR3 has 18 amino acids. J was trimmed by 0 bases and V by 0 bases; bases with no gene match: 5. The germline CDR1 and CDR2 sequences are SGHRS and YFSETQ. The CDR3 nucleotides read TGCGCCAGCAGCTTGGGACTAGCGGGGCTGAGCTCCTACAATGAGCAGTTCTTC. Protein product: CASSLGLAGLSSYNEQFF.

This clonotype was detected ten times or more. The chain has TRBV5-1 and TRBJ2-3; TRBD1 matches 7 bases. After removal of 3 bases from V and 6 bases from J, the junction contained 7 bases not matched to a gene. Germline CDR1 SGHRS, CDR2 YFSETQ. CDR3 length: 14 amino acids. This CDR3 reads CASSYGQAADTQYF. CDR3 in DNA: TGCGCCAGCAGCTACGGACAGGCAGCGGATACGCAGTATTTT.

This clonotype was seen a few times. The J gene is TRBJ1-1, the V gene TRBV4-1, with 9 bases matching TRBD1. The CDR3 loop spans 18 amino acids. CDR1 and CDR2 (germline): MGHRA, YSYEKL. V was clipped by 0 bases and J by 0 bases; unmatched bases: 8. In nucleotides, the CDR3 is TGCGCCAGCAGCCAAGATGGGACAGGGAGGGTTATGAACACTGAAGCTTTCTTT. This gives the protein CASSQDGTGRVMNTEAFF.